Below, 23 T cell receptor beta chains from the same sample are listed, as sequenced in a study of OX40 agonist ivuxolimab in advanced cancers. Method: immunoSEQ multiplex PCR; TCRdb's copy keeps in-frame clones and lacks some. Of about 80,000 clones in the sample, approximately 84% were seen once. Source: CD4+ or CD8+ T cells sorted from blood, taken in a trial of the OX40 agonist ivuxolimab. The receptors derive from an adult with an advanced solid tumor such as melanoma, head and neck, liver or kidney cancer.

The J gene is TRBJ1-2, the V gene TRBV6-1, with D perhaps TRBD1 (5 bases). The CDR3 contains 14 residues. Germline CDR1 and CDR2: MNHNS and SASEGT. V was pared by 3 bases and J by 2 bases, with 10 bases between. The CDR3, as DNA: TGTGCCAGCAGTGACCAGGGTTCCAACTATGGCTACACCTTC. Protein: CASSDQGSNYGYTF.

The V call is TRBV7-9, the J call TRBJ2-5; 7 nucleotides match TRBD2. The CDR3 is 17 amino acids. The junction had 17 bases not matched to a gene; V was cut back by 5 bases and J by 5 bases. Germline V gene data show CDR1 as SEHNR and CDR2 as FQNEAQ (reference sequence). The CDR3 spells CASSTPDGGRARETQYF. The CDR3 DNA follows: TGTGCCAGCAGCACCCCAGACGGCGGGAGAGCCAGGGAGACCCAGTACTTC.

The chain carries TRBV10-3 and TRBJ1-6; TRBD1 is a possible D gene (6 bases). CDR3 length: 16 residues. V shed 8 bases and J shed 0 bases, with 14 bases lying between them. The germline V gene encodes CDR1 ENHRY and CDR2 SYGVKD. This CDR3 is CAIGDISISYNSPLHF. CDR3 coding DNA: TGTGCCATCGGGGACATCTCCATCTCCTATAATTCACCCCTCCACTTT.

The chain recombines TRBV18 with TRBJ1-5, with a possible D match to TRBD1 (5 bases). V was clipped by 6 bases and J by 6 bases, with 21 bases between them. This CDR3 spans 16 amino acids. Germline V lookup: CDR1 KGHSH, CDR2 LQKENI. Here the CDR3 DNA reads TGTGCCAGCTCTCCAGCAACAGGATCTCTCTCTCAGCCCCAGCATTTT. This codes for CASSPATGSLSQPQHF. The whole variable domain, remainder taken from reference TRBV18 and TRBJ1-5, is NAGVMQNPRHLVRRRGQEARLRCSPMKGHSHVYWYRQLPEEGLKFMVYLQKENIIDESGMPKERFSAEFPKEGPSILRIQQVVRGDSAAYFCASSPATGSLSQPQHFGDGTRLSIL.

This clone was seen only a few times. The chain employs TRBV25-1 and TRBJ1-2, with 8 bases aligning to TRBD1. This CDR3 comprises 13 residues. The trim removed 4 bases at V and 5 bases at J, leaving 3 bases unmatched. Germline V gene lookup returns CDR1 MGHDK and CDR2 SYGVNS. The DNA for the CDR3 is TGTGCCAGCAGTGCTACAGGGGGTTATGGCTACACCTTC. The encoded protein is CASSATGGYGYTF.

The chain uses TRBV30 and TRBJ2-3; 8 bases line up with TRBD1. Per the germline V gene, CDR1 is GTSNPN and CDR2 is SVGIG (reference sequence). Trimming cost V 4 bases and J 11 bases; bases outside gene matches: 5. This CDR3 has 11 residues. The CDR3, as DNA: TGTGCCTGGAATCCAGGACAGGGGCAGTATTTT. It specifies CAWNPGQGQYF.

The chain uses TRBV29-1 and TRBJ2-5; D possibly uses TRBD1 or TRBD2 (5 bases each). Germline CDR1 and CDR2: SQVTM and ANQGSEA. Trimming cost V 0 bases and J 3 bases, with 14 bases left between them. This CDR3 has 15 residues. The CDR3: CSVEDSGRVKETQYF. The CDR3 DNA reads TGCAGCGTTGAAGATTCGGGACGGGTGAAAGAGACCCAGTACTTC.

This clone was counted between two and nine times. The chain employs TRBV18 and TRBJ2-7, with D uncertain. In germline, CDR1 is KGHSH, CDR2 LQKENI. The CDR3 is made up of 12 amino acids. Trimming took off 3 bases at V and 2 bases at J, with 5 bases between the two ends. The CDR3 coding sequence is TGTGCCAGCTCACCCTTCCCCTACGAGCAGTACTTC. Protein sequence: CASSPFPYEQYF. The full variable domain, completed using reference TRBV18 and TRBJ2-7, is NAGVMQNPRHLVRRRGQEARLRCSPMKGHSHVYWYRQLPEEGLKFMVYLQKENIIDESGMPKERFSAEFPKEGPSILRIQQVVRGDSAAYFCASSPFPYEQYFGPGTRLTVT.

The CDR3 nucleotides read TGCGCCAGCAGCCGCACAGGGGGGGGGCCCCAGCATTTT. Its protein is CASSRTGGGPQHF. The rearrangement uses TRBV4-1 and TRBJ1-5, with 8 bases lining up with TRBD1. Germline loops: CDR1 MGHRA, CDR2 YSYEKL. Trimming took 4 bases from V and 9 from J; bases not matched to a gene: 5. The CDR3 consists of 13 residues.

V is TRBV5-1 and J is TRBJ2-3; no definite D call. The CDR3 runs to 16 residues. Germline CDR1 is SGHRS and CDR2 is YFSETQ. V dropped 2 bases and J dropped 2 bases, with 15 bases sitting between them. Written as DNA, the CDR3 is TGCGCCAGCAGCTTTCTTCCCCCGCAGAACACAGATACGCAGTATTTT. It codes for CASSFLPPQNTDTQYF.

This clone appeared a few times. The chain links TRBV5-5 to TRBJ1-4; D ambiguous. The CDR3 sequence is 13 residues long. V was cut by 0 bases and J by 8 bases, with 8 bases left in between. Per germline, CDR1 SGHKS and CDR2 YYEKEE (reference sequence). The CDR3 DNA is TGTGCCAGCAGCTTGGCAACACAAGAAAAACTGTTTTTT. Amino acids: CASSLATQEKLFF.

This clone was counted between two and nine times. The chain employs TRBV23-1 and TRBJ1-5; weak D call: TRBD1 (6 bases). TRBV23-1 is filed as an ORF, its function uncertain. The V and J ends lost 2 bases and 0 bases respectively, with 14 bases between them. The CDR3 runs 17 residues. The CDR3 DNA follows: TGCGCCAGCAGTCAACATCAACAGGGCGATAGCAATCAGCCCCAGCATTTT. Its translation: CASSQHQQGDSNQPQHF.

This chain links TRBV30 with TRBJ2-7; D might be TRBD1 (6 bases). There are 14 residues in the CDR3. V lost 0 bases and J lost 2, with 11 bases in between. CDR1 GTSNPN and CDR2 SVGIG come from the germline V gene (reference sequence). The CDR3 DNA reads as TGTGCCTGGAGTGTAAAGGGGGATCCCTACGAGCAGTACTTC. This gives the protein CAWSVKGDPYEQYF.

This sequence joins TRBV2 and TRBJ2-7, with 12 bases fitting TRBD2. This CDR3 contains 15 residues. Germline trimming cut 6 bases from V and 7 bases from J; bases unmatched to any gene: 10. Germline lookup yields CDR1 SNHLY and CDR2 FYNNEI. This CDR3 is CASSPLAGGDGEQYF. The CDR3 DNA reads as TGTGCCAGCAGCCCACTAGCGGGAGGCGACGGAGAGCAGTACTTC.

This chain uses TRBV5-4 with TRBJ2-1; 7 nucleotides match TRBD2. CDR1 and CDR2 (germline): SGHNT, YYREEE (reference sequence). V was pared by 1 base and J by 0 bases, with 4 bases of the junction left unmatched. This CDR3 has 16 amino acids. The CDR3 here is CASSLYRGSSYNEQFF. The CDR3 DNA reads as TGTGCCAGCAGCTTGTACCGCGGGAGCTCCTACAATGAGCAGTTCTTC.

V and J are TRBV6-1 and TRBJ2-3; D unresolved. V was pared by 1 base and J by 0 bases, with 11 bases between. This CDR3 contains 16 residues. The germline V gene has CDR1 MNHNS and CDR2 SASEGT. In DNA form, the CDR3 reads TGTGCCAGCAGTGAAGAATTAGCTCTTAGCACAGATACGCAGTATTTT. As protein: CASSEELALSTDTQYF.

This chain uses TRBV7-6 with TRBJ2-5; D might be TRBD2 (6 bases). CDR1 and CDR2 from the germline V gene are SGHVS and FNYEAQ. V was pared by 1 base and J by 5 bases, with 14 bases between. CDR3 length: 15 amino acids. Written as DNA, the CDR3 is TGTGCCAGCAGCTTAGAGGCGGGAAGTTTTGAGACCCAGTACTTC. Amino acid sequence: CASSLEAGSFETQYF.

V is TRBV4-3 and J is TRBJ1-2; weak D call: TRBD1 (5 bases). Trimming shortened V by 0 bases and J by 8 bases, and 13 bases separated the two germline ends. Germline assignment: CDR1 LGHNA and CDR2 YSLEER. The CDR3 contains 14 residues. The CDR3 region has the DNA TGCGCCAGCAGCCAAGATCCCAGGGTGCGAGGCTACACCTTC. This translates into CASSQDPRVRGYTF.

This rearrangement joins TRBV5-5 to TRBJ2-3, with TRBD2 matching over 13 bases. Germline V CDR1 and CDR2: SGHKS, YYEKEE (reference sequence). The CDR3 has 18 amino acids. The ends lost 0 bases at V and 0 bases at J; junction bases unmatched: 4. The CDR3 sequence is CASSLGTSGGSSTDTQYF. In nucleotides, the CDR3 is TGTGCCAGCAGCTTGGGGACTAGCGGGGGCTCTAGCACAGATACGCAGTATTTT.

The CDR3 loop is CSVVRAGTQYGYTF. CDR3 DNA sequence: TGCAGCGTTGTCAGGGCAGGAACACAGTATGGCTACACCTTC. The chain links TRBV29-1 to TRBJ1-2; D perhaps matches TRBD1 (5 bases). Germline V CDR1 and CDR2: SQVTM, ANQGSEA. The V gene lost 4 bases and the J gene lost 5 bases, with 17 bases spanning the gap. This CDR3 comprises 14 residues.

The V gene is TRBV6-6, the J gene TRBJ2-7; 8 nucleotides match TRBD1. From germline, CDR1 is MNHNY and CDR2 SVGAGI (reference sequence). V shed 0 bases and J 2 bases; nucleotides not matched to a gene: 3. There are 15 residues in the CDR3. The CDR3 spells CASSYSGTGPYEQYF. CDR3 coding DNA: TGTGCCAGCAGTTACTCCGGGACAGGACCCTACGAGCAGTACTTC.

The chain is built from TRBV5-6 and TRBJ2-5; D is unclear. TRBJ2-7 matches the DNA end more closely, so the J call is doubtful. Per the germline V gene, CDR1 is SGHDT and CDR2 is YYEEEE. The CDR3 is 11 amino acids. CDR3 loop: CASSFRDEQYF. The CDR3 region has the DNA TGTGCCAGCAGCTTCCGGGACGAGCAGTACTTC.

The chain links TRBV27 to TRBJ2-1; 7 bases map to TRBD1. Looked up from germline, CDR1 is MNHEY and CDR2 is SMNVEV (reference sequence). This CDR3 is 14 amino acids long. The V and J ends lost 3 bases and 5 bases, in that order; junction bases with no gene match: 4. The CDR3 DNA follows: TGTGCCAGCAGTTTTTTCGGGACAGACAATGAGCAGTTCTTC. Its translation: CASSFFGTDNEQFF.